Listed below are T cell receptor beta chains from one sample, sequenced in a study of identical twins. Using its own MiXCR run on the 5' RACE reads, TCRdb lists one record per CDR3 protein. The data hold roughly 250,000 distinct CDR3 sequences, with around 15% observed a single time. Sequencing was carried out using memory (CD45RO+) T cells sorted from blood. Receptor source: a woman aged 18-30 years in good health. Both conserved end residues are part of each CDR3. D genes are given only for firm matches. Where a row states a size, it is once, few, many or the class of an expanded clone; other rows omit it.

V gene: TRBV4-1
D gene: NA
clone size: NA
J gene: TRBJ2-5
CDR3 protein: CASSQPRVGGQETQYF
CDR3 DNA: TGCGCCAGCAGCCAACCCCGTGTAGGGGGCCAAGAGACCCAGTACTTC

V gene: TRBV7-8
D gene: NA
clone size: few
J gene: TRBJ2-5
CDR3 protein: CASSLGVSRETQYF
CDR3 DNA: TGTGCCAGCAGCTTAGGGGTTAGCCGAGAGACCCAGTACTTC

V gene: TRBV25-1
D gene: NA
clone size: NA
J gene: TRBJ2-7
CDR3 protein: CASSTPGGRYEQYF
CDR3 DNA: TGTGCCAGCAGTACACCAGGAGGGCGATACGAGCAGTACTTC

V gene: TRBV5-1
D gene: NA
clone size: NA
J gene: TRBJ2-3
CDR3 protein: CASSLGETADTQYF
CDR3 DNA: TGCGCCAGCAGCCTCGGGGAAACGGCAGATACGCAGTATTTT

V gene: TRBV7-9
D gene: NA
clone size: NA
J gene: TRBJ2-7
CDR3 protein: CASSPGRMGQVVGEQYF
CDR3 DNA: TGTGCCAGCAGCCCTGGGCGGATGGGACAAGTTGTTGGGGAGCAGTACTTC

V gene: TRBV2
D gene: NA
clone size: NA
J gene: TRBJ2-6
CDR3 protein: CASTRGANVLTF
CDR3 DNA: TGTGCCAGCACGCGGGGGGCCAACGTCCTGACTTTC

V gene: TRBV12-3/TRBV12-4
D gene: NA
clone size: NA
J gene: TRBJ2-7
CDR3 protein: CASSRHGLASLGYEQYF
CDR3 DNA: TGTGCCAGCAGTAGACACGGGTTGGCGTCTTTAGGCTACGAGCAGTACTTC

V gene: TRBV7-2
D gene: NA
clone size: many
J gene: TRBJ2-1
CDR3 protein: CASRLSGEQFF
CDR3 DNA: TGTGCCAGCAGATTAAGCGGTGAGCAGTTCTTC

V gene: TRBV11-2
D gene: NA
clone size: few
J gene: TRBJ1-2
CDR3 protein: CASSPLLGRVNGYTF
CDR3 DNA: TGTGCCAGCAGCCCACTCCTGGGCAGGGTCAATGGCTACACCTTC

V gene: TRBV3-1
D gene: NA
clone size: few
J gene: TRBJ1-3
CDR3 protein: CASSQVDRNTIYF
CDR3 DNA: TGTGCCAGCAGCCAAGTGGACAGAAACACCATATATTTT

V gene: TRBV20-1
D gene: NA
clone size: few
J gene: TRBJ2-3
CDR3 protein: CSARGGRGLSDGTQYF
CDR3 DNA: TGCAGTGCTAGGGGCGGTAGGGGTCTCTCGGATGGTACGCAGTATTTT

V gene: TRBV20-1
D gene: NA
clone size: many
J gene: TRBJ2-3
CDR3 protein: CSAKRGGAPDTQYF
CDR3 DNA: TGCAGTGCTAAGAGGGGTGGGGCCCCAGATACGCAGTATTTT

V gene: TRBV5-6
D gene: NA
clone size: NA
J gene: TRBJ2-1
CDR3 protein: CASSSTGRRFF
CDR3 DNA: TGTGCCAGCAGTTCTACAGGGAGAAGGTTCTTC

V gene: TRBV3-1
D gene: NA
clone size: few
J gene: TRBJ1-1
CDR3 protein: CASSHVRDEAFF
CDR3 DNA: TGTGCCAGCAGCCATGTGAGGGATGAAGCTTTCTTT

V gene: TRBV7-6
D gene: TRBD2
clone size: many
J gene: TRBJ2-1
CDR3 protein: CASSLVGLAAQFF
CDR3 DNA: TGTGCCAGCAGCTTAGTGGGACTAGCTGCGCAGTTCTTC

V gene: TRBV9
D gene: NA
clone size: NA
J gene: TRBJ2-1
CDR3 protein: CASGGRPADGHNEQFF
CDR3 DNA: TGTGCCAGCGGGGGGAGACCGGCCGACGGCCACAATGAGCAGTTCTTC

V gene: TRBV4-2
D gene: TRBD2
clone size: few
J gene: TRBJ2-1
CDR3 protein: CASRVSGEPGEQFF
CDR3 DNA: TGTGCCAGCAGAGTTAGCGGGGAGCCCGGGGAGCAGTTCTTC

V gene: TRBV4-1
D gene: TRBD1
clone size: NA
J gene: TRBJ1-2
CDR3 protein: CASSQRGTAGYTF
CDR3 DNA: TGCGCCAGCAGCCAACGGGGGACAGCTGGCTACACCTTC

V gene: TRBV27
D gene: NA
clone size: few
J gene: TRBJ2-7
CDR3 protein: CASRQTGRVHEQYF
CDR3 DNA: TGTGCCAGCAGGCAGACAGGGAGGGTCCACGAGCAGTACTTC

V gene: TRBV11-2
D gene: NA
clone size: few
J gene: TRBJ2-7
CDR3 protein: CASSFGSPSTYEQYF
CDR3 DNA: TGTGCCAGCAGCTTTGGGAGCCCTTCGACCTACGAGCAGTACTTC

V gene: TRBV11-2
D gene: TRBD1
clone size: NA
J gene: TRBJ2-7
CDR3 protein: CASSPRQGPYEQYF
CDR3 DNA: TGTGCCAGCAGCCCCAGACAGGGACCCTACGAGCAGTACTTC

V gene: TRBV3-1
D gene: TRBD2
clone size: few
J gene: TRBJ2-5
CDR3 protein: CASSPLRTSGQETQYF
CDR3 DNA: TGTGCCAGCAGCCCCCTACGGACTAGCGGCCAAGAGACCCAGTACTTC

V gene: TRBV19
D gene: NA
clone size: few
J gene: TRBJ1-5
CDR3 protein: CASSYTAGQPQHF
CDR3 DNA: TGTGCCAGTAGTTACACTGCTGGTCAGCCCCAGCATTTT

V gene: TRBV4-2
D gene: NA
clone size: few
J gene: TRBJ2-2
CDR3 protein: CASSQALGGDGELFF
CDR3 DNA: TGTGCCAGCAGCCAGGCCTTAGGGGGGGACGGGGAGCTGTTTTTT

V gene: TRBV12-3/TRBV12-4
D gene: NA
clone size: few
J gene: TRBJ1-3
CDR3 protein: CASSLDSWTEKRNTIYF
CDR3 DNA: TGTGCCAGCAGTTTAGACTCCTGGACGGAAAAGAGAAACACCATATATTTT

V gene: TRBV18
D gene: NA
clone size: NA
J gene: TRBJ2-7
CDR3 protein: CASSRRQDSYEQYF
CDR3 DNA: TGTGCCAGCTCTCGCCGACAGGACTCCTACGAGCAGTACTTC

V gene: TRBV6-6
D gene: NA
clone size: many
J gene: TRBJ1-4
CDR3 protein: CASSSRTGEKLFF
CDR3 DNA: TGTGCCAGCAGTTCTCGTACCGGTGAAAAACTGTTTTTT

V gene: TRBV7-9
D gene: TRBD1
clone size: NA
J gene: TRBJ1-1
CDR3 protein: CASSRGQETEAFF
CDR3 DNA: TGTGCCAGCAGCCGGGGACAGGAGACTGAAGCTTTCTTT

V gene: TRBV29-1
D gene: TRBD2
clone size: many
J gene: TRBJ2-1
CDR3 protein: CSVAGAGSGHDEQFF
CDR3 DNA: TGCAGCGTTGCGGGAGCGGGATCAGGGCACGATGAGCAGTTCTTC

V gene: TRBV20-1
D gene: NA
clone size: few
J gene: TRBJ2-7
CDR3 protein: CSARVSYSYEQYF
CDR3 DNA: TGCAGTGCTAGAGTCAGTTACTCCTACGAGCAGTACTTC

V gene: TRBV6-2/TRBV6-3
D gene: NA
clone size: NA
J gene: TRBJ2-5
CDR3 protein: CASSYLMAQYF
CDR3 DNA: TGTGCCAGCAGTTACCTTATGGCCCAGTACTTC

V gene: TRBV7-6
D gene: NA
clone size: few
J gene: TRBJ1-4
CDR3 protein: CAVLSHDEKLFF
CDR3 DNA: TGTGCAGTCCTCTCCCACGATGAAAAACTGTTTTTT

V gene: TRBV6-6
D gene: NA
clone size: many
J gene: TRBJ1-5
CDR3 protein: CASSQGPQPQHF
CDR3 DNA: TGTGCCAGCAGTCAGGGTCCTCAGCCCCAGCATTTT

V gene: TRBV20-1
D gene: NA
clone size: NA
J gene: TRBJ2-7
CDR3 protein: CSAPPIGRDGYEQYF
CDR3 DNA: TGCAGTGCTCCACCCATCGGGCGGGATGGTTACGAGCAGTACTTC

V gene: TRBV20-1
D gene: NA
clone size: NA
J gene: TRBJ1-2
CDR3 protein: CSATGPTLFIGGYTF
CDR3 DNA: TGCAGTGCTACCGGGCCAACCCTCTTTATAGGTGGCTACACCTTC

V gene: TRBV6-1
D gene: NA
clone size: NA
J gene: TRBJ2-2
CDR3 protein: CASNGQGGTGELFF
CDR3 DNA: TGTGCCAGCAATGGACAGGGAGGGACCGGGGAGCTGTTTTTT

V gene: TRBV20-1
D gene: TRBD1
clone size: few
J gene: TRBJ2-3
CDR3 protein: CSARDRTGANTDTQYF
CDR3 DNA: TGCAGTGCTAGAGATCGTACAGGGGCTAACACAGATACGCAGTATTTT